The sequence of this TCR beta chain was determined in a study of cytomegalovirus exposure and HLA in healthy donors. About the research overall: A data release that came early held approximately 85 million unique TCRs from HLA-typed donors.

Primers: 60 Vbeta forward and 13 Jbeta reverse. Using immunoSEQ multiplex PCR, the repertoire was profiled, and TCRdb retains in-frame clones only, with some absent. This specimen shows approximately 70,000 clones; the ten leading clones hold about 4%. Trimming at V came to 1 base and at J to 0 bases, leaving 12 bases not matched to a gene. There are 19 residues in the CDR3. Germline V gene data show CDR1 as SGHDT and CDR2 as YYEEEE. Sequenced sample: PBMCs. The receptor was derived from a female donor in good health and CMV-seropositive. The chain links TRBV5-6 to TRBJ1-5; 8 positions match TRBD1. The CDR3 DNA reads TGTGCCAGCAGCTTGTCTCTGGGACAGGTTCCATATAGCAATCAGCCCCAGCATTTT. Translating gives CASSLSLGQVPYSNQPQHF.